This section outlines one T cell receptor (beta chain) sequence together with its context. In the authors' methods: Amplification from reference gene primers served as the basis for estimated nucleated cell counts. Sequenced by immunoSEQ multiplex PCR; TCRdb stores in-frame clones only, minus some. V and J calls and clone size follow that table, whereas D and trimming were derived from the DNA. The sample shows roughly 25,000 clones, approximately 70% of them seen only once. These data originate in a study of blood T cell repertoires in COVID-19. For the study at large: Spain, Italy and the United States supplied samples that represented acute and convalescent COVID-19. The cDNA or gDNA used as material had been derived from T cells, B-cell-depleted T cells, or PBMCs.

Germline CDR1 and CDR2: SGHRS and YFSETQ. V was pared by 3 bases and J by 2 bases, with 8 bases of the junction left unmatched. This CDR3 comprises 18 residues. The sequence was obtained from a man in his 60s with active or convalescent COVID-19. The V gene is TRBV5-1, the J gene TRBJ2-5; 15 positions agree with TRBD2. The sequencing sample was made of peripheral blood. CDR3 in amino acids: CASSSRTSGGGRQETQYF. CDR3 coding DNA: TGCGCCAGCAGCTCCCGGACTAGCGGGGGGGGACGACAAGAGACCCAGTACTTC.